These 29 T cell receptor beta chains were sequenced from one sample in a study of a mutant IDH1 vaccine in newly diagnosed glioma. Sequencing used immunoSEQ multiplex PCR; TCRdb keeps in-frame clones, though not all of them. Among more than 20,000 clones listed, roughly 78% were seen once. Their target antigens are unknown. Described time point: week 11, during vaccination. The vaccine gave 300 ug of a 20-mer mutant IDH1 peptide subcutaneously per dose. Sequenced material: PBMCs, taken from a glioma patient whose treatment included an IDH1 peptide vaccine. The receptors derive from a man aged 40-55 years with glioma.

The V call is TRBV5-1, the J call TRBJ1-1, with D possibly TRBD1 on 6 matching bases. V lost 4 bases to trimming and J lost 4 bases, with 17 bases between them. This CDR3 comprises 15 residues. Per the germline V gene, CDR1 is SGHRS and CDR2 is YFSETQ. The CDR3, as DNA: TGCGCCAGCAGCACCCGACAAGGGGGGAGCACTGAAGCTTTCTTT. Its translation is CASSTRQGGSTEAFF.

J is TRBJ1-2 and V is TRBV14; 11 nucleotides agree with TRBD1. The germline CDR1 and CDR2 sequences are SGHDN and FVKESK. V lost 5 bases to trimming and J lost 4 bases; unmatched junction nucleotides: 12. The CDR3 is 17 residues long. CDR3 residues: CASSGISEDRGPYGYTF. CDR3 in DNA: TGTGCCAGCAGCGGGATCTCCGAGGACAGGGGGCCCTATGGCTACACCTTC. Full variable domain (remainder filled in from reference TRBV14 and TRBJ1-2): EAGVTQFPSHSVIEKGQTVTLRCDPISGHDNLYWYRRVMGKEIKFLLHFVKESKQDESGMPNNRFLAERTGGTYSTLKVQPAELEDSGVYFCASSGISEDRGPYGYTFGSGTRLTVV.

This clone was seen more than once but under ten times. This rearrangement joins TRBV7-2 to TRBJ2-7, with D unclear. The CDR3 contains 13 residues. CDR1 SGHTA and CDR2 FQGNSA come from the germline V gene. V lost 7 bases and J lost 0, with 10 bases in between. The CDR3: CASTTLDSYEQYF. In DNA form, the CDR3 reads TGTGCCAGCACCACGTTGGACTCCTACGAGCAGTACTTC.

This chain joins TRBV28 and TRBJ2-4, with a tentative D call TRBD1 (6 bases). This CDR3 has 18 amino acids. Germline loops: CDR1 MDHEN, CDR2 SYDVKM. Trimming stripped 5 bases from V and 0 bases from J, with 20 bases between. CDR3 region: CASSTPLGALGAKNIQYF. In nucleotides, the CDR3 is TGTGCCAGCAGTACCCCTCTGGGGGCGCTGGGAGCCAAAAACATTCAGTACTTC.

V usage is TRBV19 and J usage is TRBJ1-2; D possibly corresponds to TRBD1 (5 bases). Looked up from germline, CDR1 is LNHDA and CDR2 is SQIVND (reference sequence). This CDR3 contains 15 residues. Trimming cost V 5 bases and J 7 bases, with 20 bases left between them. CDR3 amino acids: CASSGGLDRPSGYTF. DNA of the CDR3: TGTGCCAGTAGTGGGGGACTTGACCGACCTTCTGGCTACACCTTC.

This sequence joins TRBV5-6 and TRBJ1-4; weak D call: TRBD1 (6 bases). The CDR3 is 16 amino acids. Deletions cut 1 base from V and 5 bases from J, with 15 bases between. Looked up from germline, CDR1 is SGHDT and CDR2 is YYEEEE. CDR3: CASSLFWGPGNEKLFF. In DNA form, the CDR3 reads TGTGCCAGCAGCTTGTTTTGGGGGCCTGGAAATGAAAAACTGTTTTTT.

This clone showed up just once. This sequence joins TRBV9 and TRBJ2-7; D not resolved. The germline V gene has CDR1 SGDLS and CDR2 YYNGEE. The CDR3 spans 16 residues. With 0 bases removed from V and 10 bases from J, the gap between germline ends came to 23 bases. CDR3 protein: CASSVGYCRGSAEQYV. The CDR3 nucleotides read TGTGCCAGCAGCGTAGGGTACTGCCGAGGATCAGCCGAACAGTACGTC.

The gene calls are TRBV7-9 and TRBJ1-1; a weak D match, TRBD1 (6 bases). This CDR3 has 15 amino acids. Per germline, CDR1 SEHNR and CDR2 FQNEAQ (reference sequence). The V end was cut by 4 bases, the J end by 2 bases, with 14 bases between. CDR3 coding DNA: TGTGCCAGCAGCTGGAGCGGACAGTCTAACACTGAAGCTTTCTTT. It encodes CASSWSGQSNTEAFF.

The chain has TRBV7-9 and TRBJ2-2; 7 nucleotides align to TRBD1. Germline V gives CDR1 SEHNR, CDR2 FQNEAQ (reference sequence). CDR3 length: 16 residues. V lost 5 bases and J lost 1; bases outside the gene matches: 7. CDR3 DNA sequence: TGTGCCAGCAGCGACTGGGCAGGGGGGAACACCGGGGAGCTGTTTTTT. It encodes CASSDWAGGNTGELFF.

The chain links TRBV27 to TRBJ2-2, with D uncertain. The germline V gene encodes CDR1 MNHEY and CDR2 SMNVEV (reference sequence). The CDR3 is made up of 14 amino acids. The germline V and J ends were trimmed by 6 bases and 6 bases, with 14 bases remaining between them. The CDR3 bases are TGTGCCAGCAGCTTTACTTCCGGGTCCGGGGAGCTGTTTTTT. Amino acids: CASSFTSGSGELFF.

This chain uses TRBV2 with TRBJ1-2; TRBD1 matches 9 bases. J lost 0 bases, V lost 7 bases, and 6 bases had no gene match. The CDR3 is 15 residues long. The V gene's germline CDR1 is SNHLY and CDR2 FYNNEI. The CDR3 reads CASTPGTGPNYGYTF. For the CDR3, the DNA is TGTGCCAGCACCCCAGGGACAGGGCCTAACTATGGCTACACCTTC.

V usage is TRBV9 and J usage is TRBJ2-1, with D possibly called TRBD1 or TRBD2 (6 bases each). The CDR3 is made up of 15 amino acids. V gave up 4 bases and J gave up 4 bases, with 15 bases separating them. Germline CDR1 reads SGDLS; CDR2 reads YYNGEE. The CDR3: CASSLGGGPYNEQFF. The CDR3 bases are TGTGCCAGCAGCCTAGGTGGGGGGCCTTACAATGAGCAGTTCTTC.

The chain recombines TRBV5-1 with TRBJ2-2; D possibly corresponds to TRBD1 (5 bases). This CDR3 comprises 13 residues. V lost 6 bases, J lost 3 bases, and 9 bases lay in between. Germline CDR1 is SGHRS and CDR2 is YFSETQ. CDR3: CASTQQDTGELFF. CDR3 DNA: TGCGCCAGCACTCAACAGGACACCGGGGAGCTGTTTTTT.

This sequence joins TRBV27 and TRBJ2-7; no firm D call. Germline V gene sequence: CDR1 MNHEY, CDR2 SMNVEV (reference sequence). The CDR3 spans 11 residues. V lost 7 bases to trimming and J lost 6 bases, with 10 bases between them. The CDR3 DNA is TGTGCCAGCATAATCGATGGCGAGCAGTACTTC. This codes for CASIIDGEQYF.

In nucleotides, the CDR3 is TGTGCCAGCAGCCCACGGACCCTGCAAACATCAGATACGCAGTATTTT. The encoded protein is CASSPRTLQTSDTQYF. The V call is TRBV9, the J call TRBJ2-3; D is undetermined. This CDR3 contains 16 residues. Germline CDR1 reads SGDLS; CDR2 reads YYNGEE. V was trimmed by 4 bases and J by 4 bases, leaving 19 bases between them.

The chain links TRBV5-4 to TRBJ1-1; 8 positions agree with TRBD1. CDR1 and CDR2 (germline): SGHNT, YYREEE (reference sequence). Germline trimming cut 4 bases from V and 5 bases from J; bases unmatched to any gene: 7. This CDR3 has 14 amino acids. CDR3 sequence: CASSPGTGWTEAFF. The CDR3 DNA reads TGTGCCAGCAGCCCCGGGACAGGATGGACTGAAGCTTTCTTT.

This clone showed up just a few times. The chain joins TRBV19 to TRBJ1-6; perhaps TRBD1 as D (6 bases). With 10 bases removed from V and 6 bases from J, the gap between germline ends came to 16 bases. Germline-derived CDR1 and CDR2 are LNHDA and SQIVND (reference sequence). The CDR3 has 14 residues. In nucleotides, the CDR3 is TGTGCCACCGCAAGGGGGGCGAGTAATTCACCCCTCCACTTT. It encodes CATARGASNSPLHF.

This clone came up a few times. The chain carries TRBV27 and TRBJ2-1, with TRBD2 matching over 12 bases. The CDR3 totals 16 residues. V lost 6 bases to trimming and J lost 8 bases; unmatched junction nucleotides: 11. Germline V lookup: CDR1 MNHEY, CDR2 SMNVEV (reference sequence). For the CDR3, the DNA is TGTGCCAGCAGATCTAGCGGGAGGGGTTGGGAGGATGAGCAGTTCTTC. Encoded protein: CASRSSGRGWEDEQFF.

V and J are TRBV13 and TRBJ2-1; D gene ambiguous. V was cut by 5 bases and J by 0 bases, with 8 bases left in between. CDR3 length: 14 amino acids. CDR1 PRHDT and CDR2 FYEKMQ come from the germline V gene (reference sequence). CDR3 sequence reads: CASSLGSSYNEQFF. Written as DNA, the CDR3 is TGTGCCAGCAGCCTGGGGTCCTCCTACAATGAGCAGTTCTTC.

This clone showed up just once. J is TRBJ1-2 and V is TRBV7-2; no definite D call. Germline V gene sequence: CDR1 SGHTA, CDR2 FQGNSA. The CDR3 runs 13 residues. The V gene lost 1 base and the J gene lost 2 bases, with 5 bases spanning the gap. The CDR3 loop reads CASSLEKNYGYTF. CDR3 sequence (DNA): TGTGCCAGCAGCTTAGAGAAAAACTATGGCTACACCTTC.

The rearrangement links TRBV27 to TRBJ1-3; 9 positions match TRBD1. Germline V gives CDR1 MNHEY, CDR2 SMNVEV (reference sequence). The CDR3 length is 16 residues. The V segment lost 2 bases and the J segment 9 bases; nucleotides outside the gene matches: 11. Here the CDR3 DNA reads TGTGCCAGCAGTTTAAACCCGACAGGGGGGATTGGCACCATATATTTT. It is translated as CASSLNPTGGIGTIYF.

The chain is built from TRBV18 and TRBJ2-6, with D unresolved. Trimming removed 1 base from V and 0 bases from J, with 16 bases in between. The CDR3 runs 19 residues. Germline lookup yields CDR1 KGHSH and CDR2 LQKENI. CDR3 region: CASSPRSGGRDSGANVLTF. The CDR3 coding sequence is TGTGCCAGCTCACCACGGTCCGGTGGAAGGGACTCTGGGGCCAACGTCCTGACTTTC. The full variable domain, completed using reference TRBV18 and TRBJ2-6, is NAGVMQNPRHLVRRRGQEARLRCSPMKGHSHVYWYRQLPEEGLKFMVYLQKENIIDESGMPKERFSAEFPKEGPSILRIQQVVRGDSAAYFCASSPRSGGRDSGANVLTFGAGSRLTVL.

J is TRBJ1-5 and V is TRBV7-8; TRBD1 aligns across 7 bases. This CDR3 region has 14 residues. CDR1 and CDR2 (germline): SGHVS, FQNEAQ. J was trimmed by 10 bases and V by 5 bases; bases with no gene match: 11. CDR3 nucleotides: TGTGCCAGCAGCACGGGGACAGTGGTTGAACCCCAGCATTTT. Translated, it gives CASSTGTVVEPQHF.

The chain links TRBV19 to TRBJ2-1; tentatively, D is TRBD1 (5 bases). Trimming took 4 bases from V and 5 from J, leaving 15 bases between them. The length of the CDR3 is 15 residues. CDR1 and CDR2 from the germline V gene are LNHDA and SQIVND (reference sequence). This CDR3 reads CASSTSATAHNEQFF. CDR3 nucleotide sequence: TGTGCCAGTAGTACCTCCGCGACAGCCCACAATGAGCAGTTCTTC.

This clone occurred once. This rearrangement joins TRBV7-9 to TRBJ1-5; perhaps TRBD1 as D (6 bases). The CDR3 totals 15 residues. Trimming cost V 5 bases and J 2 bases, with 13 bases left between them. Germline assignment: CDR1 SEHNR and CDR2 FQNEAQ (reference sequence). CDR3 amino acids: CASSLQGGGNQPQHF. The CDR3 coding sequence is TGTGCCAGCAGCCTACAGGGCGGCGGCAATCAGCCCCAGCATTTT.

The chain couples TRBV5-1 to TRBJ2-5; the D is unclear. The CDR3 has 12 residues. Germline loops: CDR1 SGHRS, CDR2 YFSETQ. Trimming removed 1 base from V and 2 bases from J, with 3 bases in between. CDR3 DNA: TGCGCCAGCAGCTTGCATCAAGAGACCCAGTACTTC. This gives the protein CASSLHQETQYF.

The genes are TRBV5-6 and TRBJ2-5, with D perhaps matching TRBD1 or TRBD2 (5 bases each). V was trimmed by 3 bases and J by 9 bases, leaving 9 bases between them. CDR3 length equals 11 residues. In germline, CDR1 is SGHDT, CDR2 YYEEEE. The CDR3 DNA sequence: TGTGCCAGCAGCTCTAGGGGACCCCAGTACTTC. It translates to CASSSRGPQYF.

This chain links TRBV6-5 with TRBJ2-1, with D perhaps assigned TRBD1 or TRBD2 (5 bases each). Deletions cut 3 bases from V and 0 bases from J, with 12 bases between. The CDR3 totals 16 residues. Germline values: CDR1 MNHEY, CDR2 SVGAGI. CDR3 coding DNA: TGTGCCAGCAGTTATGGGGGAGACCCCTCCTACAATGAGCAGTTCTTC. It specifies CASSYGGDPSYNEQFF.

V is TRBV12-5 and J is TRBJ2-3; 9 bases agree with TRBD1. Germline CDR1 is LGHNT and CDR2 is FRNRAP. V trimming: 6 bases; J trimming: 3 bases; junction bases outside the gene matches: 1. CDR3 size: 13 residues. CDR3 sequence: CASGTGGTDTQYF. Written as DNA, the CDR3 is TGTGCTAGTGGGACAGGGGGAACAGATACGCAGTATTTT.